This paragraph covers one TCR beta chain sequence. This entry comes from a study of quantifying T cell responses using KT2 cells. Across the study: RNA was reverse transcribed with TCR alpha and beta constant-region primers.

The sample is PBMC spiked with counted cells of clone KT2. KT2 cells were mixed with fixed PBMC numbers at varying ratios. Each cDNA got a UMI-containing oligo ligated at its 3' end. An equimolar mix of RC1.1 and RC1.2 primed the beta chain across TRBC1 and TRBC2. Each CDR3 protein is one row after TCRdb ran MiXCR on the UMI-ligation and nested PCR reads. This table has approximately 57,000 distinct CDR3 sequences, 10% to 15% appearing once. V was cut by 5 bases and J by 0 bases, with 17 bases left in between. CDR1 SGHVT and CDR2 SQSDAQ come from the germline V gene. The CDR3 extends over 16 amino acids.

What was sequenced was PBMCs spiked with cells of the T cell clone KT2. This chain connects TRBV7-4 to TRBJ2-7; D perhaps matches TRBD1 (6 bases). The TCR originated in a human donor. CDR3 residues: CASSVLQGFNSYEQYF. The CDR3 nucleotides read TGTGCCAGCAGCGTACTACAGGGATTCAACTCCTACGAGCAGTACTTC.